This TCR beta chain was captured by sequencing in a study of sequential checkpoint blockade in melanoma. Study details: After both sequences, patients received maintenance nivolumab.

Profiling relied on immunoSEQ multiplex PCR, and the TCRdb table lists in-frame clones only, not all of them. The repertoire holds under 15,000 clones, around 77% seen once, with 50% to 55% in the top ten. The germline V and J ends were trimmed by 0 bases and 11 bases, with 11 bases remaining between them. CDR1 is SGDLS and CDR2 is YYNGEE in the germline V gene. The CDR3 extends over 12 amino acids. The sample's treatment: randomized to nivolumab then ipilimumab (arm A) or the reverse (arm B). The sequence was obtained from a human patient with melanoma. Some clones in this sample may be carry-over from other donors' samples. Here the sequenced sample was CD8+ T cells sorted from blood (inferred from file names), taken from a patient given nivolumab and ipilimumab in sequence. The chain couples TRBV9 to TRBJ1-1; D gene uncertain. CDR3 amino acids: CASSVDGPRAFF. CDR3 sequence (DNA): TGTGCCAGCAGCGTAGATGGGCCCCGGGCTTTCTTT.